Listed below are T cell receptor beta chains from one sample, sequenced in a study of blood T cell repertoires in COVID-19. Clones were sequenced by immunoSEQ multiplex PCR, and TCRdb holds only the in-frame ones, with some missing. The sample has some 270,000 clones, roughly 86% seen once; the top ten hold 1.9%. Sample: PBMCs or T cells enriched from blood (not recorded which). These receptors originate from a woman between 55 and 75 years old who had recovered from COVID-19. CDR3s include the opening cysteine and the closing phenylalanine or tryptophan. D genes are given only for firm matches.

TRBV5-1	TRBD1	TRBJ1-1	CASSWDRLGTEAFF
TRBV7-9	NA	TRBJ1-2	CASSLGTQGYTF
TRBV5-1	TRBD2	TRBJ2-7	CASSYGGGAYEQYF
TRBV7-6	NA	TRBJ2-7	CASSLRSADEQYF
TRBV11-2	NA	TRBJ1-4	CASSSSLSSEKLFF
TRBV28	NA	TRBJ2-5	CASLLSGSQETQYF
TRBV18	NA	TRBJ2-3	CASSPRVGGISGRPDTQYF
TRBV2	NA	TRBJ2-2	CASTLNTGELFF
TRBV7-3	TRBD2	TRBJ2-3	CASSPSGRPASTDTQYF
TRBV2	TRBD1	TRBJ1-4	CASSSQGASDEKLFF
TRBV19	NA	TRBJ1-1	CASIKRGNTEAFF
TRBV30	NA	TRBJ1-1	CAWRGSYTEAFF
TRBV5-6	NA	TRBJ2-7	CASSSRRGREQYF
TRBV7-2	TRBD1	TRBJ1-3	CASSPGQNSGNTIYF
TRBV6-6	NA	TRBJ2-3	CASSTTKNTQYF
TRBV19	TRBD1	TRBJ1-2	CASSIDRDGYTF
TRBV2	NA	TRBJ1-1	CASSREIATEAFF
TRBV27	TRBD2	TRBJ2-7	CASSLSSGRVTYEQYF
TRBV5-1	TRBD1	TRBJ1-6	CASSSQGAGNSPLHF
TRBV5-8	TRBD1	TRBJ1-6	CASSLGRGNSPLHF
TRBV4-1	TRBD1	TRBJ2-7	CASSQPGGGYEQYF
TRBV5-6	NA	TRBJ1-1	CASSPDRGYATEAFF
TRBV6-5	NA	TRBJ2-3	CASTAVGTDTQYF
TRBV12-3/TRBV12-4	NA	TRBJ2-7	CASSFVSYEQYF
TRBV2	TRBD2	TRBJ2-5	CASSYRTTSGGVQETQYF
TRBV3-1/TRBV3-2	TRBD2	TRBJ2-5	CASRSYSLAEETQYF
TRBV6-5	TRBD1	TRBJ2-7	CASSYSRQGSYEQYF
TRBV19	TRBD1	TRBJ2-4	CASSRTGEHIQYF